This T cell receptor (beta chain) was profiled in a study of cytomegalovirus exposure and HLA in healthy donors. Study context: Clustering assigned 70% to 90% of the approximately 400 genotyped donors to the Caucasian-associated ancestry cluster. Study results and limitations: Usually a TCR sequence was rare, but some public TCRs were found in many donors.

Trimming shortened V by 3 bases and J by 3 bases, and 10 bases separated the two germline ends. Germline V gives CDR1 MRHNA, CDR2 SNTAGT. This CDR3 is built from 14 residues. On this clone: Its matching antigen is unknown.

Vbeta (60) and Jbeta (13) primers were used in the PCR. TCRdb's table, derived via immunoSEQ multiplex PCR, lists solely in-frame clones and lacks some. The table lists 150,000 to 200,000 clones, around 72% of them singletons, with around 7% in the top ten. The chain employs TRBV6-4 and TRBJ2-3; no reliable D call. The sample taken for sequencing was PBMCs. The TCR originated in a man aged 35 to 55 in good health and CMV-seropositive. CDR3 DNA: TGTGCCAGCAGTGAGTCCCTAGGTACAGATACGCAGTATTTT. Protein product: CASSESLGTDTQYF.